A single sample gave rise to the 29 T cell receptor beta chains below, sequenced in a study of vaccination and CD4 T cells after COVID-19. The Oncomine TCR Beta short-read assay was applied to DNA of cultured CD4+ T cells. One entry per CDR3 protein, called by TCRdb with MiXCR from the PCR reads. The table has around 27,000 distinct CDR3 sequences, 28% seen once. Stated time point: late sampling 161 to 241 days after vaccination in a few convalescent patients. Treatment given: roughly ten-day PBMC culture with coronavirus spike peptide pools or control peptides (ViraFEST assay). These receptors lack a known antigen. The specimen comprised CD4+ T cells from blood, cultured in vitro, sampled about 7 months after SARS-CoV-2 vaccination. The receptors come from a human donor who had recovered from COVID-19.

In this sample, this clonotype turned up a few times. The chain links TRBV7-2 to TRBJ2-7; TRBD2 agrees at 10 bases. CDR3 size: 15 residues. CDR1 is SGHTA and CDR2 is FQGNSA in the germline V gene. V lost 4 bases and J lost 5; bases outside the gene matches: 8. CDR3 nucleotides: TGTGCCAGCAGCTGGAAAGCGGGAGGGCCGGACGAGCAGTACTTC. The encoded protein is CASSWKAGGPDEQYF.

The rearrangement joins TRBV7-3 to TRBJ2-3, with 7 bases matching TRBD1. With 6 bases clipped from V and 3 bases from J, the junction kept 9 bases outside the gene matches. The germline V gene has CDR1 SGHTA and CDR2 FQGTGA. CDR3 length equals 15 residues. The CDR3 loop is CASSQLGQVTDTQYF. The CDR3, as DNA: TGTGCCAGCAGTCAGCTTGGACAGGTGACAGATACGCAGTATTTT. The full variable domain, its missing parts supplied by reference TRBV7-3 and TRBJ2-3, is GAGVSQTPSNKVTEKGKYVELRCDPISGHTALYWYRQSLGQGPEFLIYFQGTGAADDSGLPNDRFFAVRPEGSVSTLKIQRTERGDSAVYLCASSQLGQVTDTQYFGPGTRLTVL.

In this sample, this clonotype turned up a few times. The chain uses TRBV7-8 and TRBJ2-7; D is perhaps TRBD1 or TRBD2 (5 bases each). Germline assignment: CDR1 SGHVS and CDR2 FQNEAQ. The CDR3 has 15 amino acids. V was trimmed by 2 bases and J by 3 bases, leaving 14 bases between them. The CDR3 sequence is CASSLMGRTFYEQYF. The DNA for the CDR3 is TGTGCCAGCAGCTTAATGGGACGGACTTTCTACGAGCAGTACTTC. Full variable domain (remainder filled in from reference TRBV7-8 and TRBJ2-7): GAGVSQSPRYKVAKRGQDVALRCDPISGHVSLFWYQQALGQGPEFLTYFQNEAQLDKSGLPSDRFFAERPEGSVSTLKIQRTQQEDSAVYLCASSLMGRTFYEQYFGPGTRLTVT.

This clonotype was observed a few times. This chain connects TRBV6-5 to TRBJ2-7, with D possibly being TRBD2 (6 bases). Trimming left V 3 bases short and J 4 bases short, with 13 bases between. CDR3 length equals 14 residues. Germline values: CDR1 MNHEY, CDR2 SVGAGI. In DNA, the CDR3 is TGTGCCAGCAGTTATGGAGGGGCAGGGTACGAGCAGTACTTC. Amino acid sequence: CASSYGGAGYEQYF.

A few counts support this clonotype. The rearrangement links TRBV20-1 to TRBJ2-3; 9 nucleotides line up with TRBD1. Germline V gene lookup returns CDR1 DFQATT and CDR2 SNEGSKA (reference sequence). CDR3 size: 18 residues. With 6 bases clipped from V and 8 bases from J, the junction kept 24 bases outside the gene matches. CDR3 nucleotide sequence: TGCAGTGCAGAGAAAAGGTCCGGACAGGGGTCTCCGAGGGGTACGCAGTATTTT. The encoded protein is CSAEKRSGQGSPRGTQYF.

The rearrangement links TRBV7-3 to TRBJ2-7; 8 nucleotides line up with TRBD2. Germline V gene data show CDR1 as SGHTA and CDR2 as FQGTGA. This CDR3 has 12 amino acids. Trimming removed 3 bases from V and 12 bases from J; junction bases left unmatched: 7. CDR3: CASSFPGGRLYF. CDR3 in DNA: TGTGCCAGCAGCTTCCCGGGGGGGAGGCTGTACTTC.

The CDR3 reads CASSPRTGRTEAFF. CDR3 nucleotides: TGTGCCAGCAGCCCTAGGACAGGGAGGACTGAAGCTTTCTTT. This chain uses TRBV7-2 with TRBJ1-1, with 8 bases aligning to TRBD1. The length of the CDR3 is 14 residues. Trimming took 5 bases from V and 5 from J; bases not matched to a gene: 7. Looked up from germline, CDR1 is SGHTA and CDR2 is FQGNSA.

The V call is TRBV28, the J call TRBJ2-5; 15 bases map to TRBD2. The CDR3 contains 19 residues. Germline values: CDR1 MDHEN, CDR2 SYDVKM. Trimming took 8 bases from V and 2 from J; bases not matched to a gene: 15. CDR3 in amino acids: CASGSRGLAGGDFQETQYF. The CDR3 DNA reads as TGTGCCAGCGGCAGTAGGGGACTAGCGGGAGGCGATTTTCAAGAGACCCAGTACTTC.

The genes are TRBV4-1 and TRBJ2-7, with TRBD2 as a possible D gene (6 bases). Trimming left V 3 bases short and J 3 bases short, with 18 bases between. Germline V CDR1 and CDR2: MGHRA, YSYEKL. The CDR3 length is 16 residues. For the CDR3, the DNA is TGCGCCAGCAGCCAGGGTGATGGCGGGAACCGCTACGAGCAGTACTTC. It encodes CASSQGDGGNRYEQYF.

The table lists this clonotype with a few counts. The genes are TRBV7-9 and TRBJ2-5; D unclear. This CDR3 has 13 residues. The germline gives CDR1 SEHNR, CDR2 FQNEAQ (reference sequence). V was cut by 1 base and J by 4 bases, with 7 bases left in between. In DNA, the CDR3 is TGTGCCAGCAGCTTAGGACATCCAGAGACCCAGTACTTC. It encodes CASSLGHPETQYF.

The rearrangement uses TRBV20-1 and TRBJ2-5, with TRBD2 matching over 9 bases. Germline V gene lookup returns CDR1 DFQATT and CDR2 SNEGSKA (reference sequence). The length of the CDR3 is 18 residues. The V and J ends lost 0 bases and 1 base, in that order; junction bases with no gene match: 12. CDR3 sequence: CSARDPPLSGRFQETQYF. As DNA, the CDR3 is TGCAGTGCTAGAGATCCACCCCTGAGCGGGAGGTTCCAAGAGACCCAGTACTTC.

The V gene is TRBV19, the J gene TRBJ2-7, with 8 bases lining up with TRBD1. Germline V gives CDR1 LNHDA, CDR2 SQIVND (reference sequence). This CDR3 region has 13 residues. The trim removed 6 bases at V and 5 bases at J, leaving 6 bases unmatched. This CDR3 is CASSGQGRDEQYF. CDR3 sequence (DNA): TGTGCCAGTAGCGGACAGGGCCGGGACGAGCAGTACTTC.

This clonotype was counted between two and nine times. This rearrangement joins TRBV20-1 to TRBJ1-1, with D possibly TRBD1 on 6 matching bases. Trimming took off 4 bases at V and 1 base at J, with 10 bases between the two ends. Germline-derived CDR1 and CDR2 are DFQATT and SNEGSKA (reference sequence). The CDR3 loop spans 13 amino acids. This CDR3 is CSATRDTNTEAFF. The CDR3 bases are TGCAGTGCTACCCGGGACACGAACACTGAAGCTTTCTTT.

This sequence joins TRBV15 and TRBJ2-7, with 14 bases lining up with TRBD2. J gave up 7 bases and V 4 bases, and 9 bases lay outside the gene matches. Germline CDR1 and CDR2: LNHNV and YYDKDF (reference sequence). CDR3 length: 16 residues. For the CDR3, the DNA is TGTGCCACCAGCACACGGACTAGCGGGAGGCATCGGGAGCAGTACTTC. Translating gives CATSTRTSGRHREQYF.

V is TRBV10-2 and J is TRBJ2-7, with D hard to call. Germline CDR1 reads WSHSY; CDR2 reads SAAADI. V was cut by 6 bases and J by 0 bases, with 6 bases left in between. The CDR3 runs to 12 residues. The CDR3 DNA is TGCGCCAGCAGGGGCCCCTCCTACGAGCAGTACTTC. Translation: CASRGPSYEQYF.

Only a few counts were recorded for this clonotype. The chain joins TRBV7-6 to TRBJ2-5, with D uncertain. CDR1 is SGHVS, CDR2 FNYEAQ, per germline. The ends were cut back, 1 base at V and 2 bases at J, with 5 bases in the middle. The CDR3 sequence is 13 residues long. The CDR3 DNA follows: TGTGCCAGCAGCTTAGTGGATCAAGAGACCCAGTACTTC. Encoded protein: CASSLVDQETQYF.

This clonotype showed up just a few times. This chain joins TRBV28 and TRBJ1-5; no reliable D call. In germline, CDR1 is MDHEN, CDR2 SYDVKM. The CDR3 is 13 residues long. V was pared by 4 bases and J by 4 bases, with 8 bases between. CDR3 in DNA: TGTGCCAGCAGTTCCCCGCCAAATCAGCCCCAGCATTTT. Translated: CASSSPPNQPQHF.

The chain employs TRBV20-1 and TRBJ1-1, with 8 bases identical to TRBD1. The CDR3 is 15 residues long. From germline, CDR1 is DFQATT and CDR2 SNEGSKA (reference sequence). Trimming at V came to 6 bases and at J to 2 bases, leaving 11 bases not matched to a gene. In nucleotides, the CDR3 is TGCAGTGCGAGGGCAGGGGGCAAACCTAACACTGAAGCTTTCTTT. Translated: CSARAGGKPNTEAFF.

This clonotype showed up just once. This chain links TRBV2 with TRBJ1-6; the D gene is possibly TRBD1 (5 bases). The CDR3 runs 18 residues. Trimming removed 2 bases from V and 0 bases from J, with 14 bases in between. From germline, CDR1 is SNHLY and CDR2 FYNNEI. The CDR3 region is CASSEIGAKSSYNSPLHF. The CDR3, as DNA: TGTGCCAGCAGTGAAATCGGGGCCAAGAGCTCCTATAATTCACCCCTCCACTTT.

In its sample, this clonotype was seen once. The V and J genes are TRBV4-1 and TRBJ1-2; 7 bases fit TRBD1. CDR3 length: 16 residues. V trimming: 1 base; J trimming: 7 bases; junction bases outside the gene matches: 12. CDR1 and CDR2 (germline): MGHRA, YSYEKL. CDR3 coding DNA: TGCGCCAGCAGCCAAGTGGAGCGAACAGGGGTTCCTGGCTACACCTTC. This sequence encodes CASSQVERTGVPGYTF.

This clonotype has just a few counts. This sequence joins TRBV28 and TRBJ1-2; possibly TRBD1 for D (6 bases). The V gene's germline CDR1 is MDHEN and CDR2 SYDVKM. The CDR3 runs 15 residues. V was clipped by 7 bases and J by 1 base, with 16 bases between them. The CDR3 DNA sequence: TGTGCCAGCAATGGGGGACATTCAAATAACTATGGCTACACCTTC. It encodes CASNGGHSNNYGYTF.

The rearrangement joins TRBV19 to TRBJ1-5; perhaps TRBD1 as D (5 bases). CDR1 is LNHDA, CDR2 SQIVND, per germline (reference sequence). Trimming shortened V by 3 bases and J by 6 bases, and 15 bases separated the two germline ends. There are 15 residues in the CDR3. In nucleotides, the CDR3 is TGTGCCAGTAGTATGTCTCCGGGGCGGGGTCAGCCCCAGCATTTT. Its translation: CASSMSPGRGQPQHF.

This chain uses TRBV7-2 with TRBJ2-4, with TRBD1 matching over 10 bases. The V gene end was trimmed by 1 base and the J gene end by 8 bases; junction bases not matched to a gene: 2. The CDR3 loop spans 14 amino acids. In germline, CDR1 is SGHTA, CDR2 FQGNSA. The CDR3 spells CASSLGQGADIQYF. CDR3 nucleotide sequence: TGTGCCAGCAGCTTAGGACAGGGGGCGGACATTCAGTACTTC.

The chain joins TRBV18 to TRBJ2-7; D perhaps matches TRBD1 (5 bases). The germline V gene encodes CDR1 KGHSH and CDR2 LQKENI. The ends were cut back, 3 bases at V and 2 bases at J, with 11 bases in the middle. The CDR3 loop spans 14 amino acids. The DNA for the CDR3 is TGTGCCAGCTCACCCCAGGGAATGACCTACGAGCAGTACTTC. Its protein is CASSPQGMTYEQYF.

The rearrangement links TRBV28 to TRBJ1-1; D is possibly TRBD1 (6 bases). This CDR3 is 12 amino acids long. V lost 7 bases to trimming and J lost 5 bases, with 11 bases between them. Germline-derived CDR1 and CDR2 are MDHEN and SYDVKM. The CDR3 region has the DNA TGTGCCAGCACACTTCAGGGGACTGAAGCTTTCTTT. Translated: CASTLQGTEAFF.

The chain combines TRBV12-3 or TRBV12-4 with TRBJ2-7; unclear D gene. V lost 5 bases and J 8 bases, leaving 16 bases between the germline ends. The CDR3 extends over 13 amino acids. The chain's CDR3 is CASSQSQRDKQYF. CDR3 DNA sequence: TGTGCCAGCAGTCAATCACAACGAGATAAGCAGTACTTC.

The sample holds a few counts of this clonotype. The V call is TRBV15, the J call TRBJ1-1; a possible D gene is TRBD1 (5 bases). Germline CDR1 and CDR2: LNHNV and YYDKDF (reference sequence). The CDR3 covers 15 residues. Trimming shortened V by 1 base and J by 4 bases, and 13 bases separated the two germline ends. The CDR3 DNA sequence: TGTGCCACCAGCAGAGGCGGCAGGGACCCCACTGAAGCTTTCTTT. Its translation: CATSRGGRDPTEAFF. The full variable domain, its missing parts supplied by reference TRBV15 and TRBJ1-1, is DAMVIQNPRYQVTQFGKPVTLSCSQTLNHNVMYWYQQKSSQAPKLLFHYYDKDFNNEADTPDNFQSRRPNTSFCFLDIRSPGLGDTAMYLCATSRGGRDPTEAFFGQGTRLTVV.

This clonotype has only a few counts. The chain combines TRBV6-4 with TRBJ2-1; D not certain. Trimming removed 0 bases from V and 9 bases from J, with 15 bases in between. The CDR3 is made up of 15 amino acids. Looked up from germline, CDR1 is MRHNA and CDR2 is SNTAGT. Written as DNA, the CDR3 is TGTGCCAGCAGTGACTCGATCGAAGGCGGTGGTGAGCAGTTCTTC. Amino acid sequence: CASSDSIEGGGEQFF.

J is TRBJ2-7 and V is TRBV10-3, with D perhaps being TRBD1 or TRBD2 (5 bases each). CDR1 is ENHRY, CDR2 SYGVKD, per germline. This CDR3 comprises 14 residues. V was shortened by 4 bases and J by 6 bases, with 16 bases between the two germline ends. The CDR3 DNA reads TGTGCCATCAGTGTTGATAGGACGAGGGGCGAGCAGTACTTC. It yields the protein CAISVDRTRGEQYF.